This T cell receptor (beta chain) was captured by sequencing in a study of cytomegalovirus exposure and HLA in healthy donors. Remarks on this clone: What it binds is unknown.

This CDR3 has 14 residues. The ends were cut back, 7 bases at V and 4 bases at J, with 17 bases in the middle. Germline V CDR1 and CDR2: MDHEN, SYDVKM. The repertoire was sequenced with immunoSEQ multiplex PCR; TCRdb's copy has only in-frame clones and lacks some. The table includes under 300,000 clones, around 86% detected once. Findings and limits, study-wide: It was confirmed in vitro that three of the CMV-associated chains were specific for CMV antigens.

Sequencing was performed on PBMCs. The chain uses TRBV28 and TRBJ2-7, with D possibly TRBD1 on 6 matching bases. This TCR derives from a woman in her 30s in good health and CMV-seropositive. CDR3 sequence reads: CASTQTSGQYEQYF. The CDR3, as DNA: TGTGCCAGCACCCAAACCAGCGGACAGTACGAGCAGTACTTC. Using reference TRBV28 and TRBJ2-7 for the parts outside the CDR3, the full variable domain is DVKVTQSSRYLVKRTGEKVFLECVQDMDHENMFWYRQDPGLGLRLIYFSYDVKMKEKGDIPEGYSVSREKKERFSLILESASTNQTSMYLCASTQTSGQYEQYFGPGTRLTVT.